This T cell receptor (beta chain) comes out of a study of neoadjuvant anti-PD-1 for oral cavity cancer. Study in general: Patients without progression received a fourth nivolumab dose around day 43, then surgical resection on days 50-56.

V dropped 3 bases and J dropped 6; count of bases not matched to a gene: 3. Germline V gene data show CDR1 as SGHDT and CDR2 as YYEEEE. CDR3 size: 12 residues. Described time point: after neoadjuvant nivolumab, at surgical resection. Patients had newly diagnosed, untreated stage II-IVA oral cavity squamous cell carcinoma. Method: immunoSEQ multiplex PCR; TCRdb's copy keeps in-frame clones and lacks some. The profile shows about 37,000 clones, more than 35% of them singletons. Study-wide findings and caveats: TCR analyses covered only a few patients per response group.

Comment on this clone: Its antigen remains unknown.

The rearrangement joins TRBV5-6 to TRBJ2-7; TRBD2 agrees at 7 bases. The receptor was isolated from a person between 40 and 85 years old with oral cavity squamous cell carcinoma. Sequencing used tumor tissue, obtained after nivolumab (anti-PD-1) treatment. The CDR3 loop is CASSWRESEQYF. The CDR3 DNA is TGTGCCAGCAGCTGGCGGGAGAGCGAGCAGTACTTC.